The sequence of this T cell receptor beta chain was determined in a study of blood T cell repertoires in COVID-19. This CDR3 contains 13 residues. V lost 5 bases and J lost 6; bases outside the gene matches: 3. The germline CDR1 and CDR2 sequences are SGHAT and FQNNGV. The protocol was immunoSEQ multiplex PCR, while the TCRdb copy is restricted to in-frame clones and leaves out a portion. The sample has roughly 220,000 clones, 75% to 90% seen once. This sequence originates from a woman in her thirties or forties with acute COVID-19. The V gene is TRBV11-2, the J gene TRBJ2-2; 7 positions agree with TRBD1. The sequenced material came from PBMCs or T cells enriched from blood (not recorded which). The CDR3 protein is CASSPQGAGELFF. CDR3 in DNA: TGTGCCAGCAGCCCGCAGGGGGCCGGGGAGCTGTTTTTT.